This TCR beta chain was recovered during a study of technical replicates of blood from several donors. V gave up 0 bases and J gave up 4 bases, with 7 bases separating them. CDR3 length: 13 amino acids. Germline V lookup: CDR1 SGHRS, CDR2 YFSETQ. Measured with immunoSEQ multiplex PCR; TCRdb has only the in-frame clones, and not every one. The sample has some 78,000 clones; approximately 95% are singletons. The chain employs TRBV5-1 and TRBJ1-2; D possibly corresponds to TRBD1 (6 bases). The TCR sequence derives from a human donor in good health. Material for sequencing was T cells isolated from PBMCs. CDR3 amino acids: CASSLEQGYGYTF. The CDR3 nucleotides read TGCGCCAGCAGCTTGGAACAGGGCTATGGCTACACCTTC. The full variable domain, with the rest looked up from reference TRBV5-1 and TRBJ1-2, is KAGVTQTPRYLIKTRGQQVTLSCSPISGHRSVSWYQQTPGQGLQFLFEYFSETQRNKGNFPGRFSGRQFSNSRSEMNVSTLELGDSALYLCASSLEQGYGYTFGSGTRLTVV.